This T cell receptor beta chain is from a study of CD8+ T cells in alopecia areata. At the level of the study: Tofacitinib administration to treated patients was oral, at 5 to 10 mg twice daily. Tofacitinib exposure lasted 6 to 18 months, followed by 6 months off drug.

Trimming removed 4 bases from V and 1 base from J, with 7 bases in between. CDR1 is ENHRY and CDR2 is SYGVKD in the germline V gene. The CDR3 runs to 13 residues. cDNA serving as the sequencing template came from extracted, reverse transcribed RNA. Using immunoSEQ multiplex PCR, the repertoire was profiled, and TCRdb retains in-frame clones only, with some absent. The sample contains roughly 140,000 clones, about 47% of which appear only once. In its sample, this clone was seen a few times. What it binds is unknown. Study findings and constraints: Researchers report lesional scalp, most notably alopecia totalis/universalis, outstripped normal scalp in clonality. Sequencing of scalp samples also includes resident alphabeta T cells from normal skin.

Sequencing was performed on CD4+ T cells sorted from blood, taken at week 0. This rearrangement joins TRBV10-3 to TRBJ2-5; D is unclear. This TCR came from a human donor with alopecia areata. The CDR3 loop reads CAISVGGQETQYF. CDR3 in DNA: TGTGCCATCAGTGTGGGCGGCCAAGAGACCCAGTACTTC.